Listed below are T cell receptor beta chains from one sample, sequenced in a study of blood T cell repertoires in COVID-19. TCRdb's table, derived via immunoSEQ multiplex PCR, lists solely in-frame clones and lacks some. The sample records 210,000 or so clones, 80% being singletons. Material for sequencing was peripheral blood. The receptors were gathered from a human donor in a cohort sampled during active COVID-19. CDR3s include the opening cysteine and the closing phenylalanine or tryptophan. A D gene is named only where the DNA matches it firmly. Not every row has a clone size; where given, it reads once, few, many or a size class.

abundance,j_gene,len,d_gene,v_gene,CDR3aa,CDR3nt
NA,TRBJ1-3,17,NA,TRBV9,CASSPDGGAYSGNTIYF,TGTGCCAGCAGCCCCGATGGGGGGGCTTACTCTGGAAACACCATATATTTT
few,TRBJ2-5,15,TRBD2,TRBV18,CASSPRKLAEETQYF,TGTGCCAGCTCACCACGTAAACTAGCGGAAGAGACCCAGTACTTC
few,TRBJ1-2,14,NA,TRBV2,CASSDPGSPYGYTF,TGTGCCAGCAGTGACCCGGGGTCTCCCTATGGCTACACCTTC
NA,TRBJ1-2,12,NA,TRBV14,CASSQQGYGYTF,TGTGCCAGCAGCCAGCAGGGCTACGGCTACACCTTC
NA,TRBJ2-2,14,NA,TRBV3-1/TRBV3-2,CASSQGRHTGELFF,TGTGCCAGCAGCCAAGGGAGACACACCGGGGAGCTGTTTTTT
NA,TRBJ1-1,15,TRBD1,TRBV11-2,CASSSRDRGDTEAFF,TGTGCCAGCAGCTCCCGGGACAGGGGGGACACTGAAGCTTTCTTT
few,TRBJ2-2,14,NA,TRBV7-9,CASSLFSNTGELFF,TGTGCCAGCAGCTTATTCTCGAACACCGGGGAGCTGTTTTTT
NA,TRBJ2-7,15,TRBD1,TRBV11-1,CASSLGQGTPYEQYF,TGTGCCAGCAGCTTGGGACAGGGGACTCCCTACGAGCAGTACTTC
NA,TRBJ1-1,14,NA,TRBV3-1/TRBV3-2,CASSQKGLNTEAFF,TGTGCCAGCAGCCAAAAGGGGCTGAACACTGAAGCTTTCTTT
NA,TRBJ1-4,13,NA,TRBV19,CASSITGPEKLFF,TGTGCCAGTAGTATTACAGGGCCGGAAAAACTGTTTTTT
few,TRBJ2-7,13,NA,TRBV7-3,CASSLSGGHEQYF,TGTGCCAGCAGCTTATCAGGTGGTCACGAGCAGTACTTC
NA,TRBJ1-1,13,NA,TRBV19,CASSIGVNTEAFF,TGTGCCAGTAGTATCGGGGTTAACACTGAAGCTTTCTTT
NA,TRBJ2-7,15,NA,TRBV4-1,CASSQVTGQSYEQYF,TGCGCCAGCAGCCAAGTTACTGGGCAATCCTACGAGCAGTACTTC
many,TRBJ2-1,12,TRBD1,TRBV5-5,CASSRTGNEQFF,TGTGCCAGCAGCCGGACAGGGAATGAGCAGTTCTTC
NA,TRBJ2-1,15,NA,TRBV9,CASSVKISSYNEQFF,TGTGCCAGCAGCGTAAAAATTAGCTCCTACAATGAGCAGTTCTTC
NA,TRBJ1-2,15,NA,TRBV6-5,CASRRVEASNYGYTF,TGTGCCAGCAGACGGGTTGAGGCTTCTAACTATGGCTACACCTTC
NA,TRBJ2-5,12,NA,TRBV28,CASSSGQETQYF,TGTGCCAGCAGTTCGGGACAAGAGACCCAGTACTTC
NA,TRBJ1-1,13,NA,TRBV18,CASSRLENTEAFF,TGTGCCAGCTCACGACTAGAGAACACTGAAGCTTTCTTT
NA,TRBJ2-7,13,TRBD2,TRBV6-6,CASTWDYSYEQYF,TGTGCCAGCACATGGGACTACTCCTACGAGCAGTACTTC
NA,TRBJ1-3,13,NA,TRBV6-5,CASTKSSGNTIYF,TGTGCCAGTACCAAGAGCTCTGGAAACACCATATATTTT
NA,TRBJ2-3,15,NA,TRBV19,CASNPQGSRTDTQYF,TGTGCCAGTAACCCCCAGGGATCCCGCACAGATACGCAGTATTTT
NA,TRBJ2-5,17,NA,TRBV5-4,CASSLGGQREGTETQYF,TGTGCCAGCAGCTTGGGGGGGCAGCGGGAAGGTACAGAGACCCAGTACTTC
many,TRBJ1-5,13,NA,TRBV19,CASSIREDQPQHF,TGTGCCAGTAGTATCAGGGAAGATCAGCCCCAGCATTTT
NA,TRBJ2-6,14,NA,TRBV14,CASSPTGGANVLTF,TGTGCCAGCAGCCCTACAGGTGGGGCCAACGTCCTGACTTTC
NA,TRBJ1-1,16,NA,TRBV18,CASSPNQGKRDTEAFF,TGTGCCAGCTCACCTAACCAGGGGAAACGGGACACTGAAGCTTTCTTT
many,TRBJ2-1,15,NA,TRBV28,CASSVDSSPYNEQFF,TGTGCCAGCAGTGTGGACAGTTCTCCCTACAATGAGCAGTTCTTC
NA,TRBJ1-3,16,NA,TRBV11-2,CASSLGEGFSGNTIYF,TGTGCCAGCAGCTTAGGGGAGGGATTCTCTGGAAACACCATATATTTT
once,TRBJ1-1,15,NA,TRBV19,CASSIRGYLGTEAFF,TGTGCCAGTAGTATCCGGGGGTACCTGGGCACTGAAGCTTTCTTT
NA,TRBJ1-1,12,NA,TRBV2,CASRDSPTEAFF,TGTGCCAGCAGGGACAGCCCCACTGAAGCTTTCTTT
NA,TRBJ2-7,13,TRBD1,TRBV28,CASSRTGAYEQYF,TGTGCCAGCAGTAGGACAGGGGCCTACGAGCAGTACTTC
NA,TRBJ2-7,14,NA,TRBV15,CATSRGLESYEQYF,TGTGCCACCAGCAGGGGACTTGAATCCTACGAGCAGTACTTC
once,TRBJ2-5,15,TRBD2,TRBV6-6,CANSGLAGGKETQYF,TGTGCCAACTCGGGACTAGCGGGAGGGAAAGAGACCCAGTACTTC